This TCR beta chain was identified during a study of OX40 agonist ivuxolimab in advanced cancers. This clone was detected once. Here immunoSEQ multiplex PCR was the method, and the copy in TCRdb shows in-frame clones only, minus some. This sample yields fewer than 40,000 clones, of which approximately 90% are seen a single time; approximately 0.9% belongs to the top ten. The clonotype was recovered from an adult with an advanced solid tumor such as melanoma, head and neck, liver or kidney cancer. The sample here was CD4+ or CD8+ T cells sorted from blood, taken in a trial of the OX40 agonist ivuxolimab.

DNA for the CDR3: TGTGCCAGCAGTGCTAGCGGGAGGGTTTCCTACGAGCAGTACTTC. Protein product: CASSASGRVSYEQYF. The rearrangement joins TRBV6-1 to TRBJ2-7; 12 nucleotides line up with TRBD2. The CDR3 consists of 15 residues. Germline lookup yields CDR1 MNHNS and CDR2 SASEGT. Trimming removed 4 bases from V and 1 base from J; junction bases left unmatched: 2.